The clone carrying this T cell receptor (beta chain) was counted ten times or more. The antigen remains undetermined. This sample is drawn from a study of T cell repertoires in cytomegalovirus infection. Study-wide context: An indication of both CMV infection and matching HLA type came from public TCR beta signatures. Points from the study as a whole: Clonotype analysis showed dominance of the ex vivo response by HLA-C-restricted CMV-specific TCR beta clonotypes. Public TCR beta family frequency separated CMV-and-HLA carriers, including in an independent cohort.

TCRdb called the reads again in MiXCR, with one record for every CDR3 protein. The repertoire holds about 310,000 distinct CDR3 sequences, with around 9.6% as singletons. CDR3 size: 13 residues. V was shortened by 5 bases and J by 4 bases, with 9 bases between the two germline ends. The receptor was isolated from a human donor in good health (CMV status not recorded). Some clones in this sample may be carry-over from other donors' samples. The chain is built from TRBV12-3 or TRBV12-4 and TRBJ1-5; D ambiguous. The sample was PBMCs. The CDR3 is CASSQRINQPQHF. The CDR3 DNA reads TGTGCCAGCAGTCAAAGGATTAATCAGCCCCAGCATTTT.